This T cell receptor beta chain derives from a study of cytomegalovirus exposure and HLA in healthy donors. The study, taken as a whole, reports: Sequencing depth across donors, presence/absence analyses assumed, was roughly uniform. Some TCR beta chains (over 150 of them) were listed as cytomegalovirus-associated.

In regard to this clone: Its antigen is not known.

PCR amplification relied on 60 Vbeta primers (plus 13 Jbeta primers). Sequencing was performed with immunoSEQ multiplex PCR; in TCRdb, only in-frame clones are kept and a portion is missing. The profile shows more than 60,000 clones, more than 75% of them singletons. The sample comprised PBMCs. This receptor was identified in a man in his late teens or twenties in good health and CMV-seronegative.

The CDR3 DNA sequence: TGTGCCAGCAGCTTAGCGCTTGCTGTAAAGGGGGCTCAGCCCCAGCATTTT. Protein product: CASSLALAVKGAQPQHF. The V and J genes are TRBV7-6 and TRBJ1-5; 7 nucleotides align to TRBD1. The V segment lost 0 bases and the J segment 6 bases; nucleotides outside the gene matches: 11. Looked up from germline, CDR1 is SGHVS and CDR2 is FNYEAQ. This CDR3 contains 17 residues.